The next 13 T cell receptor beta chains were all read from a single sample in a study of cytomegalovirus exposure and HLA in healthy donors. Amplification used 60 Vbeta primers and 13 Jbeta primers. Only in-frame clones appear in the TCRdb table, and some are missing; sequencing was by immunoSEQ multiplex PCR. The profile shows nearly 300,000 clones, 86% of them singletons. Sequencing used PBMCs. These receptors came from a man aged 35 to 55 in good health and CMV-seropositive.

The chain carries TRBV19 and TRBJ1-2; D not certain. The CDR3 has 11 amino acids. Trimming took off 6 bases at V and 3 bases at J, with 5 bases between the two ends. Germline loops: CDR1 LNHDA, CDR2 SQIVND (reference sequence). CDR3 protein: CASRRDYGYTF. The CDR3, as DNA: TGTGCCAGTAGAAGAGACTATGGCTACACCTTC.

This sequence joins TRBV7-9 and TRBJ1-1; no clear D gene. V was pared by 1 base and J by 7 bases, with 10 bases between. Germline V CDR1 and CDR2: SEHNR, FQNEAQ (reference sequence). This CDR3 comprises 13 residues. CDR3 sequence (DNA): TGTGCCAGCAGCTTAGTCTTCGGTAGTGAAGCTTTCTTT. It codes for CASSLVFGSEAFF.

The V gene is TRBV4-1, the J gene TRBJ2-7; D unclear. CDR1 and CDR2 from the germline V gene are MGHRA and YSYEKL. The CDR3 runs to 15 residues. Trimming removed 0 bases from V and 2 bases from J, with 11 bases in between. CDR3 sequence: CASSQDPANTYEQYF. The CDR3, as DNA: TGCGCCAGCAGCCAAGATCCAGCGAACACCTACGAGCAGTACTTC.

The J gene is TRBJ2-7, the V gene TRBV15; 12 bases line up with TRBD2. CDR1 and CDR2 from the germline V gene are LNHNV and YYDKDF (reference sequence). J lost 4 bases, V lost 1 base, and 5 bases had no gene match. The CDR3 spans 16 residues. CDR3 DNA: TGTGCCACCAGCAGAGTAGTGCTAGCGGGAGGGTACGAGCAGTACTTC. It translates to CATSRVVLAGGYEQYF. The whole variable domain, filled in from reference TRBV15 and TRBJ2-7, reads DAMVIQNPRYQVTQFGKPVTLSCSQTLNHNVMYWYQQKSSQAPKLLFHYYDKDFNNEADTPDNFQSRRPNTSFCFLDIRSPGLGDTAMYLCATSRVVLAGGYEQYFGPGTRLTVT.

The chain employs TRBV5-1 and TRBJ2-7; maybe TRBD1 (6 bases). Germline V gene lookup returns CDR1 SGHRS and CDR2 YFSETQ. The CDR3 has 14 residues. V was clipped by 4 bases and J by 1 base, with 12 bases between them. The CDR3 nucleotides read TGCGCCAGCAGCCCCTCCGGACAGTCCTACGAGCAGTACTTC. Its protein is CASSPSGQSYEQYF.

This chain connects TRBV7-9 to TRBJ1-2; D remains unclear. V shed 1 base and J shed 2 bases, with 8 bases lying between them. The CDR3 loop spans 14 amino acids. Germline V CDR1 and CDR2: SEHNR, FQNEAQ (reference sequence). The CDR3 protein is CASSLDLTNYGYTF. CDR3 DNA: TGTGCCAGCAGCTTAGACTTAACGAACTATGGCTACACCTTC. The whole variable domain, remainder taken from reference TRBV7-9 and TRBJ1-2, is DTGVSQNPRHKITKRGQNVTFRCDPISEHNRLYWYRQTLGQGPEFLTYFQNEAQLEKSRLLSDRFSAERPKGSFSTLEIQRTEQGDSAMYLCASSLDLTNYGYTFGSGTRLTVV.

CDR3 sequence: CASSESGIGTEAFF. In DNA form, the CDR3 reads TGTGCCAGCAGTGAGTCAGGAATCGGCACTGAAGCTTTCTTT. The gene calls are TRBV6-4 and TRBJ1-1; D gene ambiguous. Germline values: CDR1 MRHNA, CDR2 SNTAGT. This CDR3 is 14 amino acids long. Trimming pared 3 bases from V and 4 bases from J, leaving 12 bases between.

This chain connects TRBV11-2 to TRBJ2-7; 7 bases are a match to TRBD1. Losses at the gene ends were 1 base for V and 2 bases for J; bases not matched to a gene: 5. Germline assignment: CDR1 SGHAT and CDR2 FQNNGV. The CDR3 has 15 residues. The CDR3 region has the DNA TGTGCCAGCAGCTTAGTCCGGGACAGTCCCTACGAGCAGTACTTC. Its translation: CASSLVRDSPYEQYF. Drawing the rest from reference TRBV11-2 and TRBJ2-7, the complete variable domain is EAGVAQSPRYKIIEKRQSVAFWCNPISGHATLYWYQQILGQGPKLLIQFQNNGVVDDSQLPKDRFSAERLKGVDSTLKIQPAKLEDSAVYLCASSLVRDSPYEQYFGPGTRLTVT.

The chain recombines TRBV25-1 with TRBJ2-5; the D gene is possibly TRBD1 (5 bases). The J call may be in error: the DNA end matches TRBJ2-7 better. Germline lookup yields CDR1 MGHDK and CDR2 SYGVNS. This CDR3 has 14 residues. The chain's CDR3 is CASSEFDSSYEQYF. In nucleotides, the CDR3 is TGTGCCAGCAGTGAATTTGACAGCTCCTACGAGCAGTACTTC.

The chain uses TRBV19 and TRBJ2-1; 9 nucleotides line up with TRBD1. The germline V gene encodes CDR1 LNHDA and CDR2 SQIVND (reference sequence). The junction had 12 bases not matched to a gene; V was cut back by 7 bases and J by 8 bases. The CDR3 covers 15 residues. In nucleotides, the CDR3 is TGTGCCAGTACACCCCCTGGACAGGGGTCCCATGAGCAGTTCTTC. Its protein product is CASTPPGQGSHEQFF.

The chain joins TRBV19 to TRBJ1-1; TRBD1 might be the D (5 bases). Germline V gene sequence: CDR1 LNHDA, CDR2 SQIVND (reference sequence). V shed 6 bases and J shed 6 bases, with 17 bases lying between them. The CDR3 runs to 14 residues. The CDR3 region is CASSSFRRGSEAFF. Here the CDR3 DNA reads TGTGCCAGTAGCTCATTTAGGAGGGGTTCTGAAGCTTTCTTT. The full variable domain, completed using reference TRBV19 and TRBJ1-1, is DGGITQSPKYLFRKEGQNVTLSCEQNLNHDAMYWYRQDPGQGLRLIYYSQIVNDFQKGDIAEGYSVSREKKESFPLTVTSAQKNPTAFYLCASSSFRRGSEAFFGQGTRLTVV.

This clone showed up just a few times. The rearrangement joins TRBV2 to TRBJ1-1, with 8 nucleotides matching TRBD1. V lost 6 bases to trimming and J lost 7 bases; unmatched junction nucleotides: 13. This CDR3 region has 15 residues. The V gene's germline CDR1 is SNHLY and CDR2 FYNNEI. The CDR3 spells CASRETGVGTGEAFF. CDR3 sequence (DNA): TGTGCCAGCAGGGAGACAGGGGTGGGTACAGGTGAAGCTTTCTTT.

The DNA for the CDR3 is TGTGCCAGCAGCCAGGGCCTCTCCTACGAGCAGTACTTC. Translation: CASSQGLSYEQYF. V gene TRBV11-3 combines with J gene TRBJ2-7, with TRBD1 as a possible D gene (5 bases). The CDR3 is 13 amino acids. Trimming left V 5 bases short and J 0 bases short, with 8 bases between. Germline lookup yields CDR1 SGHNT and CDR2 YENEEA.